This T cell receptor (beta chain) emerged from a study of T cells in Graves' hyperthyroidism and ophthalmopathy (dated by TCRdb to about 2019). General notes on the study: To identify TCR V-J signatures that set the groups apart, the researchers used a discovery cohort of 100 patients, made up of fewer than 50 with Graves' ophthalmopathy and about 60 with stable Graves' hyperthyroidism. An independent validation cohort of fewer than 20 hyperthyroidism patients and 17 patients who later progressed to ophthalmopathy tested prospective prediction of ophthalmopathy. For training and testing, the 100 or so patients in the discovery cohort were randomly divided in a 7:3 ratio. In addition, the study compared T-cell repertoires in thyroid tissue and in blood from several Graves' hyperthyroidism patients. Once sampling was done, hyperthyroidism patients were given methimazole at a starting dose of 30 mg daily, whereas ophthalmopathy patients were given high-dose intravenous methylprednisolone. TCR Vbeta CDR3 sequencing of approximately 140 peripheral blood samples (roughly 41 ophthalmopathy, roughly 74 hyperthyroidism and approximately 17 progressor patients) is reported in the paper. Study-wide conclusions, independent of this receptor: In cross-validation, a model built on a 13 V-J signature told ophthalmopathy apart from stable hyperthyroidism with approximately 90% sensitivity and 81% to 82% specificity, and in testing the same model reached 80%/75%. No statistical method was used to set the sample size in advance, and investigators knew the group allocation. Blood samples also contained most of the expanded thyroid clonotypes (frequency above 0.001), which suggests that blood repertoires may reflect thyroid immune responses. In validation, progression to ophthalmopathy was predicted by the model with nearly 71% sensitivity and 72.22% specificity, a median of 6.5 months before onset.

To note about this clonotype: There is no known antigen for this receptor. The record has no base qualities; no much larger clone is one base away.

CDR1 SQVTM and CDR2 ANQGSEA were looked up in the germline V gene. Between the V and J ends, shortened by 3 bases and 2 bases respectively, the junction contains 17 bases. Inclusive of the bounding cysteine and phenylalanine, the CDR3 is 15 residues long. Solely the CDR3 DNA is kept, with 45 bases framed from the first base. Amplification of TCR beta CDR3 regions was carried out from RNA transcripts. The TCR CDR3 was subjected to a first round of RT-PCR using the HTBI primer set and the Qiagen OneStep RT-PCR kit. Libraries were constructed in a second round of multiplex PCR, after which size selection and purification were carried out. Sequencing of the libraries was done on an Illumina HiSeq2000 using paired-end 100 bp reads. In the authors' own workflow: SOAPnuke was used to process the raw data, with reads discarded if the reads contained adapters or uncalled bases, had a mean Phred below 15, or lacked an exact constant-primer or identifier match. High-quality paired reads were merged with COPE v1.2.5, and unique nucleotide sequences were defined as clonotypes. MiTCR v1.1 was used to align the clonotypes against IMGT TRBV, TRBD and TRBJ reference segments. The analysis was restricted to V-J combinations with a frequency above 0.0001, which together covered over 99% of the repertoires. A TCS score was defined as the ratio between F50 (clonal expansion) and ExV (chaos), using BLOSUM62-based TCRdist between CDR3 peptides within each V-J. Welch's t-statistics and random forest reduced approximately 520 V-J features to 10 to 15, which were used in a naive Bayes classifier (R e1071). The similarity between thyroid and blood repertoires was quantified using the Morisita-Horn index. The public reads were reprocessed in TCRdb via fastp at Q25 and MiXCR, keeping in-frame beta chains. One record per CDR3 amino acid sequence lists the most common genes and DNA. The V and J calls and clone size come from TCRdb's table, not from the authors' own analysis. The sample table contains around 580,000 distinct CDR3 sequences; only one count was recorded for 35% to 55% of them. Around 8% of the sample rests with the top ten.

Stable Graves' hyperthyroidism was defined as the absence of progression to ophthalmopathy over 18 months of follow-up. Hyperthyroidism patients were newly diagnosed, had a disease duration of under 2 months, and were aged 18 to 65 years. Exclusion was applied to patients with uncontrolled infections, other autoimmune diseases, pregnancy or lactation. Diagnoses were established on the basis of clinical symptoms, serum thyroxine and TRAb, thyroid ultrasound, and orbital computed tomography. Trizol reagent was used to extract total RNA, and RNA quality was then checked on an Agilent 2100 Bioanalyzer.

The rearrangement joined TRBV29-1 to TRBJ2-7; TRBD2 might be the D gene, on 5 matching bases. Sequenced material: peripheral blood or thyroid tissue (not recorded which). This TCR came from a woman aged 18-35 years with Graves' hyperthyroidism. The sequenced DNA: TGCAGCGTTGAGGGAAGGAAGGGAGACACCTACGAGCAGTACTTC. Its translation is CSVEGRKGDTYEQYF.